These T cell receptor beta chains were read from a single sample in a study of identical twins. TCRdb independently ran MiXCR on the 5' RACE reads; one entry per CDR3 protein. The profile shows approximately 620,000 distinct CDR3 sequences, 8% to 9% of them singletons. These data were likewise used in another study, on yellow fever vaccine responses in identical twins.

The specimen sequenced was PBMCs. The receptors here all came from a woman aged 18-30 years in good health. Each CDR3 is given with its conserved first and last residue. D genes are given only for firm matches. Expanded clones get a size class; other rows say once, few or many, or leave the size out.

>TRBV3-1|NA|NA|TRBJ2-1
CASTQEAFRENEQFF
TGTGCCAGCACCCAAGAGGCGTTTAGGGAGAATGAGCAGTTCTTC
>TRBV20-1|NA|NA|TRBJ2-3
CSAREAGLRYTDTQYF
TGCAGTGCTAGAGAGGCCGGACTGAGATACACAGATACGCAGTATTTT
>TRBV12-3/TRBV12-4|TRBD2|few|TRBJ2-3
CASTQSGRAITDTQYF
TGTGCCAGCACCCAAAGCGGGAGGGCCATAACAGATACGCAGTATTTT
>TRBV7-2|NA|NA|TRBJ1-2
CASSLERHGYTF
TGTGCCAGCAGCCTAGAGCGACATGGCTACACCTTC
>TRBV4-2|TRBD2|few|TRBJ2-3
CASSQDRAGDSTDTQYF
TGTGCCAGCAGCCAAGATCGGGCGGGGGATAGCACAGATACGCAGTATTTT
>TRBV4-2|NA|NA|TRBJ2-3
CASSQDVFGFQYF
TGTGCCAGCAGCCAAGACGTATTCGGATTTCAGTATTTT
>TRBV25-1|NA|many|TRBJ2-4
CASSEGQVRAKNIQYF
TGTGCCAGCAGTGAAGGCCAAGTTAGAGCCAAAAACATTCAGTACTTC
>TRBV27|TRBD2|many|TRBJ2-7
CASSLGREGYEQYF
TGTGCCAGCAGTTTAGGGCGGGAGGGCTACGAGCAGTACTTC
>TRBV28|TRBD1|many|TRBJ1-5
CASRSQGAGNQPQHF
TGTGCCAGCAGGTCGCAGGGGGCCGGCAATCAGCCCCAGCATTTT
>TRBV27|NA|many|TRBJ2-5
CASSRGGETQYF
TGTGCCAGCAGCCGTGGTGGGGAGACCCAGTACTTC
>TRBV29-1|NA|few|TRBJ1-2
CSVEGDRTGYTF
TGCAGCGTTGAGGGAGACAGGACCGGCTACACCTTC
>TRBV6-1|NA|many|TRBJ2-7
CASRGFSRYEQYF
TGTGCCAGCAGGGGATTCTCTAGGTACGAGCAGTACTTC
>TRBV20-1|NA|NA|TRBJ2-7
CSARDLLWEDGFGQYF
TGCAGTGCTAGAGATCTGTTATGGGAGGACGGGTTCGGTCAGTACTTC
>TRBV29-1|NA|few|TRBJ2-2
CSVFRESGELFF
TGCAGCGTTTTCAGGGAGTCCGGGGAGCTGTTTTTT
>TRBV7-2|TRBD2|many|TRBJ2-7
CASSPGTSGHEQYF
TGTGCCAGCAGTCCCGGGACTAGCGGACACGAGCAGTACTTC
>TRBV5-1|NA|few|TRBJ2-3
CASSINTVSTDTQYF
TGCGCCAGCAGCATAAATACCGTCAGCACAGATACGCAGTATTTT